This T cell receptor (beta chain) appears in the sequencing data of a study of T cells in Graves' hyperthyroidism and ophthalmopathy. Authors of the study amplified TCR beta CDR3 regions from RNA transcripts. The HTBI primer set served for first-round RT-PCR of the TCR CDR3. One entry per CDR3 protein, called by TCRdb with MiXCR from the multiplex PCR reads. Of some 440,000 distinct CDR3 sequences detected, 15% to 18% appear once; the ten largest clones hold almost 8%. This clonotype was seen ten or more times. Its specificity is not known. Calling Graves' hyperthyroidism stable meant ophthalmopathy did not progress within 18 months. On the basis of clinical symptoms, serum thyroxine and TRAb, thyroid ultrasound and orbital computed tomography, diagnoses were made. Study-wide findings and caveats: Most thyroid clonotypes expanded above 0.001 appeared in blood too.

Sequencing input: blood. The receptor was isolated from a woman between 18 and 30 years old with Graves' hyperthyroidism.

The CDR3 DNA reads TGTGCCAGCAGACTCATGGGACAGGGGATCTACGAGCAGTACTTC. It encodes CASRLMGQGIYEQYF. J is TRBJ2-7 and V is TRBV27; 10 positions match TRBD1. With 6 bases clipped from V and 3 bases from J, the junction kept 8 bases outside the gene matches. The CDR3 runs 15 residues. Per germline, CDR1 MNHEY and CDR2 SMNVEV (reference sequence).